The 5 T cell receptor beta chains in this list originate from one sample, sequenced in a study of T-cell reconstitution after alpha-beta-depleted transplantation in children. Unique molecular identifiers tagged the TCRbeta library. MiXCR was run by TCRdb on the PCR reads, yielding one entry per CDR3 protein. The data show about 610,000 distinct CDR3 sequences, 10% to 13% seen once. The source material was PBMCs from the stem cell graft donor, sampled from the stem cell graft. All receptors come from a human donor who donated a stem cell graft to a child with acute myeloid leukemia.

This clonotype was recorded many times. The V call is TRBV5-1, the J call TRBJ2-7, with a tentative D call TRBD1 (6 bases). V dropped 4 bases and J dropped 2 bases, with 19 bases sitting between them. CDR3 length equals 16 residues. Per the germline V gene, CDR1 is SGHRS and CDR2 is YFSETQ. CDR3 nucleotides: TGCGCCAGCAGCGACATACTCCTGACAGGTACCTACGAGCAGTACTTC. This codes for CASSDILLTGTYEQYF.

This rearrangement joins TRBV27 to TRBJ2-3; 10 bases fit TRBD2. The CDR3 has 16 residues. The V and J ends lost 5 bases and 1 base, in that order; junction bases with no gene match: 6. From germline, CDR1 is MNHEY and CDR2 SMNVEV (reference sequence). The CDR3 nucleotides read TGTGCCAGCAGTCGTTCTAGCGGGGGTGGCACAGATACGCAGTATTTT. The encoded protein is CASSRSSGGGTDTQYF.

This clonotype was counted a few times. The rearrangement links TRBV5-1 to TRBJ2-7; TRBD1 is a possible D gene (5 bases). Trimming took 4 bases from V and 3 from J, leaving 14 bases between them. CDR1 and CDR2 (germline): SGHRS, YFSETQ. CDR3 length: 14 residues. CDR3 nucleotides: TGCGCCAGCAGCGGCCAGTCAGGGAACTACGAGCAGTACTTC. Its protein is CASSGQSGNYEQYF.

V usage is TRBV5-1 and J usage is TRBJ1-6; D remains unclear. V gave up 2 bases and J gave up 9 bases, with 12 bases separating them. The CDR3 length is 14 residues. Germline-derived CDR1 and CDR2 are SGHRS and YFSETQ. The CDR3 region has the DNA TGCGCCAGCAGCTTTATGGGCACGGGTTCACCCCTCCACTTT. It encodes CASSFMGTGSPLHF.

The DNA of the CDR3 is TGTGCCAGCACCAGGGTCACTGAAGCTTTCTTT. Translation gives CASTRVTEAFF. V and J are TRBV11-2 and TRBJ1-1, with D perhaps TRBD1 (5 bases). The CDR3 is 11 amino acids. The germline gives CDR1 SGHAT, CDR2 FQNNGV. Trimming shortened V by 7 bases and J by 4 bases, and 7 bases separated the two germline ends.